This section outlines one T cell receptor (beta chain) sequence together with its context. Its cognate antigen is unknown. This sample stems from a study of T cell responses to AZD1222 COVID-19 vaccine. Whole-study context: Analysis merged second doses at about 4 or about 12 weeks.

The germline V gene has CDR1 MGHDK and CDR2 SYGVNS. Trimming took 5 bases from V and 0 from J; bases not matched to a gene: 10. The CDR3 sequence is 16 residues long. Study conclusions and caveats: Donors, mostly white British, included more females; clonal diversity was possibly underestimated.

Assay: immunoSEQ multiplex PCR; the TCRdb copy retains only in-frame clones and omits some. The sample has more than 95,000 clones, approximately 88% seen once. The genes are TRBV25-1 and TRBJ2-7; the match to TRBD1 covers 7 bases. The sample in question was peripheral blood, obtained on day 0 of AZD1222 vaccination. The TCR sequence derives from an adult in good health. CDR3 bases: TGTGCCAGCAGTCCAAGCCGGGACAGTCTCTCCTACGAGCAGTACTTC. Protein product: CASSPSRDSLSYEQYF.